Each of the 12 T cell receptor beta chains below was sequenced from the same sample in a study of cytomegalovirus exposure and HLA in healthy donors. The PCR was carried out with 60 Vbeta primers and 13 Jbeta primers. This table comes from immunoSEQ multiplex PCR, and its TCRdb copy is limited to in-frame clones, with some not included. This listing includes about 200,000 clones. The specimen sequenced was PBMCs. These receptors all stem from a girl aged 2 to 9 in good health and CMV-seropositive.

This chain joins TRBV6-1 and TRBJ2-1; 13 positions match TRBD2. V lost 8 bases, J lost 6 bases, and 7 bases stayed unmatched. The V gene's germline CDR1 is MNHNS and CDR2 SASEGT. The CDR3 length is 15 residues. The CDR3 DNA reads TGTGCCAGCGGACTAGCGGGAGTCGGGAGCAATGAGCAGTTCTTC. It is translated as CASGLAGVGSNEQFF.

This rearrangement joins TRBV9 to TRBJ2-6; D is unclear. Trimming stripped 3 bases from V and 0 bases from J, with 7 bases between. CDR1 and CDR2 from the germline V gene are SGDLS and YYNGEE. CDR3 length equals 15 residues. The CDR3 protein is CASSAGYSGANVLTF. CDR3 bases: TGTGCCAGCAGCGCCGGGTACTCTGGGGCCAACGTCCTGACTTTC. The whole variable domain, filled in from reference TRBV9 and TRBJ2-6, reads DSGVTQTPKHLITATGQRVTLRCSPRSGDLSVYWYQQSLDQGLQFLIQYYNGEERAKGNILERFSAQQFPDLHSELNLSSLELGDSALYFCASSAGYSGANVLTFGAGSRLTVL.

The J gene is TRBJ2-1, the V gene TRBV5-1, with D perhaps matching TRBD2 (6 bases). This CDR3 contains 19 residues. Germline V gives CDR1 SGHRS, CDR2 YFSETQ. Trimming took off 4 bases at V and 0 bases at J, with 23 bases between the two ends. The CDR3 loop reads CASSTTGTEPPSSYNEQFF. Written as DNA, the CDR3 is TGCGCCAGCAGCACCACCGGGACTGAACCCCCTAGCTCCTACAATGAGCAGTTCTTC.

CDR3 in amino acids: CASSQSFTSEAFF. The CDR3 coding sequence is TGTGCCAGCAGCCAATCTTTTACCAGTGAAGCTTTCTTT. The chain uses TRBV16 and TRBJ1-1; unclear D gene. This CDR3 is built from 13 residues. Germline V CDR1 and CDR2: KGHSY, FQNENV. V gave up 0 bases and J gave up 7 bases, with 9 bases separating them.

The V gene is TRBV15, the J gene TRBJ1-3; a possible D gene is TRBD1 (6 bases). The CDR3 has 15 amino acids. Germline V CDR1 and CDR2: LNHNV, YYDKDF (reference sequence). Trimming pared 0 bases from V and 3 bases from J, leaving 9 bases between. Here the CDR3 reads CATSRDPGDGNTIYF. CDR3 in DNA: TGTGCCACCAGCAGAGATCCAGGGGATGGAAACACCATATATTTT.

The chain employs TRBV6-1 and TRBJ1-4; tentative D call: TRBD1 (5 bases). The V end was cut by 7 bases, the J end by 5 bases, with 14 bases between. The CDR3 is 14 amino acids. Germline V CDR1 and CDR2: MNHNS, SASEGT. The CDR3 bases are TGTGCCAGCACCAGGACACGGTCGAATGAAAAACTGTTTTTT. Protein: CASTRTRSNEKLFF.

This chain links TRBV9 with TRBJ1-4; D not resolved. The CDR3 consists of 14 residues. Germline V gene sequence: CDR1 SGDLS, CDR2 YYNGEE. The V end was cut by 2 bases, the J end by 3 bases, with 8 bases between. The CDR3 region is CASSVEASNEKLFF. CDR3 bases: TGTGCCAGCAGCGTTGAAGCTTCTAATGAAAAACTGTTTTTT.

The rearrangement links TRBV5-4 to TRBJ1-2, with 7 bases aligning to TRBD1. Germline-derived CDR1 and CDR2 are SGHNT and YYREEE (reference sequence). The CDR3 length is 15 residues. With V trimmed by 4 bases and J by 1 base, 7 bases remained unmatched. The CDR3 DNA is TGTGCCAGCAGCCAATCACAGGGGATTAACTATGGCTACACCTTC. Translating it yields CASSQSQGINYGYTF.

The chain links TRBV6-4 to TRBJ2-7; D is perhaps TRBD2 (5 bases). The V gene's germline CDR1 is MRHNA and CDR2 SNTAGT. The CDR3 covers 15 residues. V shed 5 bases and J shed 3 bases, with 17 bases lying between them. DNA of the CDR3: TGTGCCAGCAGTTCGGGGAGACATGCTGTCTACGAGCAGTACTTC. This encodes CASSSGRHAVYEQYF.

This chain links TRBV7-6 with TRBJ1-1; D possibly corresponds to TRBD1 (6 bases). CDR3 length: 13 residues. The V end lost 3 bases, the J end lost 1 base, and 6 bases lay between the germline ends. CDR1 is SGHVS and CDR2 is FNYEAQ in the germline V gene. The CDR3 reads CASSFRGNTEAFF. CDR3 DNA sequence: TGTGCCAGCAGCTTCAGGGGGAACACTGAAGCTTTCTTT.

This chain joins TRBV5-8 and TRBJ2-7, with unresolved D. CDR3 size: 14 residues. Per germline, CDR1 SGHTS and CDR2 YDEGEE. Trimming shortened V by 0 bases and J by 6 bases, and 13 bases separated the two germline ends. The CDR3 DNA reads as TGTGCCAGCAGCTTGGTCGAAGAAGTCGGCGAGCAGTACTTC. It codes for CASSLVEEVGEQYF.

This rearrangement joins TRBV6-5 to TRBJ2-1; tentative D call: TRBD2 (6 bases). The CDR3 loop spans 15 amino acids. V lost 0 bases to trimming and J lost 4 bases, with 10 bases between them. The germline V gene has CDR1 MNHEY and CDR2 SVGAGI. This CDR3 is CASSYSFGTYNEQFF. DNA of the CDR3: TGTGCCAGCAGTTACTCGTTCGGGACTTACAATGAGCAGTTCTTC.